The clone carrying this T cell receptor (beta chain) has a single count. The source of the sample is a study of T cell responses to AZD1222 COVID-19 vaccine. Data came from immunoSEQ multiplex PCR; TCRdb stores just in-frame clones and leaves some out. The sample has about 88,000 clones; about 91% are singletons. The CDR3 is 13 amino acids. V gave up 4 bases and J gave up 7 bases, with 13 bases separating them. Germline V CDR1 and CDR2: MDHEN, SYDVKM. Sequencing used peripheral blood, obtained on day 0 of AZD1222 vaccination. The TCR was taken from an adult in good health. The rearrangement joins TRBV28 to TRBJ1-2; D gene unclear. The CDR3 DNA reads TGTGCCAGCAGTTCCCCCTCCGACCGTGGCTACACCTTC. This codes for CASSSPSDRGYTF.